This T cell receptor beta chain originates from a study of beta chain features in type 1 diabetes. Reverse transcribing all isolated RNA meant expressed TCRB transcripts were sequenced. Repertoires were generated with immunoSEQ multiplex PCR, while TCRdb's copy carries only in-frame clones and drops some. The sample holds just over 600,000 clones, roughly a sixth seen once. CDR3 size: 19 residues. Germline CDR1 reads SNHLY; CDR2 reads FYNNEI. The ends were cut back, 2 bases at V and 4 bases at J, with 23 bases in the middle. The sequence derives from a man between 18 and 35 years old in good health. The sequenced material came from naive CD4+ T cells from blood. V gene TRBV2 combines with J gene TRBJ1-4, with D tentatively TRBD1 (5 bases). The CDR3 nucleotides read TGTGCCAGCAGTGAATCCTTTGGGCGAAGAGGGGCGAGTAATGAAAAACTGTTTTTT. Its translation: CASSESFGRRGASNEKLFF.